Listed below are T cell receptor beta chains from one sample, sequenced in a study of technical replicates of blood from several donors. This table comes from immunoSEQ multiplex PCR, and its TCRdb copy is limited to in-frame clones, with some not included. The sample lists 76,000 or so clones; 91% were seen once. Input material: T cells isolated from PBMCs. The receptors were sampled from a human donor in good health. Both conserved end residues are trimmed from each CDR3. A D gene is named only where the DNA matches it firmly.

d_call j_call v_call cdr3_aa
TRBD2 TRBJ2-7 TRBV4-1 ASSTLAGEQY
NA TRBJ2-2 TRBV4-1 ASSQSPLGHLGATGELF
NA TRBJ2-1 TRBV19 ASTGAGGWISNEQF
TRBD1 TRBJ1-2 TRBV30 AWIPLGTGVGYGYT
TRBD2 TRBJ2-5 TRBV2 ASKLSSGSLETQY
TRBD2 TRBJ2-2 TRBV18 ASSPLAGRGTGELF
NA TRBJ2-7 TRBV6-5 ASSYYGEVEQY
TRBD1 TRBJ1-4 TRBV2 ASSDRGRGNEKLF
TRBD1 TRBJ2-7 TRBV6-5 ASSFGTGGDYEQY
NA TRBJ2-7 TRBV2 ASSAQRSSYEQY
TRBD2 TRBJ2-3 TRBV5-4 ASSRGTSGGGGTDTQY
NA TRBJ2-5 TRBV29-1 SAPGRASQETQY
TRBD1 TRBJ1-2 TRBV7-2 ASSRGQGALNGYT
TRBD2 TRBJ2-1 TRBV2 AWIAGDTYNEQF
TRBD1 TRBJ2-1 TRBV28 ASSRTGQFNEQF
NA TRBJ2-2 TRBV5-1 ASSLGPEADGELF
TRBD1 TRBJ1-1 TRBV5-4 ASSFKTGGNTEAF
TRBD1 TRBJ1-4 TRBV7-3 ASSLTGGREEKLF
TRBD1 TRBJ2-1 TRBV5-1 ASTDGQGWLEQF
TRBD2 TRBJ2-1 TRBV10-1 ASSEIAGGPYNEQF
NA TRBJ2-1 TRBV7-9 ASSFEKLAYNEQF
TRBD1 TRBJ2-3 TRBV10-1 ASSRDRAQGTQY
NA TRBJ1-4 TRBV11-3 ASSYTQWEDNEKLF
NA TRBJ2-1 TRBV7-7 ASSLIPVGRVEQF
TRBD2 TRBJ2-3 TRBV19 ASRRGALTDTQY
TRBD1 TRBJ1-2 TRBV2 ASTLGQVGNGYT
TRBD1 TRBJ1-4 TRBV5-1 ASSLIGQGNEKLF
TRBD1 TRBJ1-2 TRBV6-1 ASSEFWGQVGYGYT
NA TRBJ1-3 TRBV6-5 ASSYRPGTGNTIY
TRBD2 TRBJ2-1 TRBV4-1 ASSKESSGSSYNEQF
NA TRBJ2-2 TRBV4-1 ASSQFAVQNTGELF
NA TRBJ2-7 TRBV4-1 ASSLVPVTYEQY
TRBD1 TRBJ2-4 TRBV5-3 ARRLEGASENIQY
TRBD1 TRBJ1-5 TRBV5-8 ASSDGTGGYQPQH
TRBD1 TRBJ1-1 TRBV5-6 ASSRGTGLTNTEAF
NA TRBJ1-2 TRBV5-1 ASSGGTGNYGYT
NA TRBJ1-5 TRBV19 ASSMSSNQPQH
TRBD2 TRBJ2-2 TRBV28 ASSLPSGSVGFGELF
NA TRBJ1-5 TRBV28 ASSFFQSLEDQPQH
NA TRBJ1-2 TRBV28 ASTSGTNYGYT
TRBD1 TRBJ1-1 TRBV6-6 ASRPTAGQPNTEAF
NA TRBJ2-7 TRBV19 ASSMYRRVNDEQY
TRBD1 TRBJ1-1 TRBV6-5 ASSTGGSAF